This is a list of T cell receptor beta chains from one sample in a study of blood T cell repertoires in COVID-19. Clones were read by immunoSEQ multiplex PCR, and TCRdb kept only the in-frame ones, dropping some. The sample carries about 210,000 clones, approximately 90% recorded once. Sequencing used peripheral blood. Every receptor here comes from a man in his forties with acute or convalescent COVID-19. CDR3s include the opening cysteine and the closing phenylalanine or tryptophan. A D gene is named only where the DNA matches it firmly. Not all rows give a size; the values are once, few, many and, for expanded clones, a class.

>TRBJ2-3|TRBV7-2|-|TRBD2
CASSTRLAGGGADTQYF
TGTGCCAGCAGCACACGACTAGCGGGGGGCGGAGCAGATACGCAGTATTTT
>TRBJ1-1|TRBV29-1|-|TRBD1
CSATGQGRTEAFF
TGCAGCGCTACCGGACAGGGAAGGACTGAAGCTTTCTTT
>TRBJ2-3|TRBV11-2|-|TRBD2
CASSLVPGLAGGHTDTQYF
TGTGCCAGCAGCTTGGTCCCGGGACTAGCGGGGGGGCACACAGATACGCAGTATTTT
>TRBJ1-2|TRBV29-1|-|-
CSVEEALGGTYGYTF
TGCAGCGTTGAAGAGGCCCTAGGCGGGACCTATGGCTACACCTTC
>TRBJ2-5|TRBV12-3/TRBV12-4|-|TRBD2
CASSSTSGETQYF
TGTGCCAGCAGCTCTACTAGCGGAGAGACCCAGTACTTC
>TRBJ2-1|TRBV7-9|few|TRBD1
CASSSPGDRGWNEQFF
TGTGCCAGCAGTTCTCCAGGGGACAGGGGATGGAATGAGCAGTTCTTC
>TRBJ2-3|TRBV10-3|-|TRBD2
CAIGREGYTDTQYF
TGTGCCATCGGGCGGGAGGGGTATACAGATACGCAGTATTTT
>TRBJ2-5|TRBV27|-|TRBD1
CASSSLYKDRGRGETQYF
TGTGCCAGCAGCTCTCTATACAAGGACAGGGGAAGGGGAGAGACCCAGTACTTC
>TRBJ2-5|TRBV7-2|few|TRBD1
CASSGGQERETQYF
TGTGCCAGCAGCGGAGGACAGGAACGAGAGACCCAGTACTTC
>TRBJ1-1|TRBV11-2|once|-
CASSSQTVNTEAFF
TGTGCCAGCAGCTCCCAGACAGTGAACACTGAAGCTTTCTTT
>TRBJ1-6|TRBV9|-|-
CASSGSTGPLHF
TGTGCCAGCAGCGGAAGTACAGGGCCCCTCCACTTT
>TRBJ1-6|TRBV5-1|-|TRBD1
CASRGGSSDSPLHF
TGCGCCAGCAGAGGGGGCAGTTCTGATTCACCCCTCCACTTT
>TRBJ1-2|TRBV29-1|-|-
CSVDWGRGMDGYTF
TGCAGCGTTGACTGGGGTAGGGGTATGGATGGCTACACCTTC
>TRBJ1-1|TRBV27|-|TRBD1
CASSLHRGRMTEAFF
TGTGCCAGCAGTCTCCACAGGGGGCGAATGACTGAAGCTTTCTTT
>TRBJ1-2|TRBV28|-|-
CASSSYGYTF
TGTGCCAGCAGTTCATATGGCTACACCTTC
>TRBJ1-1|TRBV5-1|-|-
CASREEGLNTEAFF
TGCGCCAGCAGAGAGGAGGGTCTGAACACTGAAGCTTTCTTT
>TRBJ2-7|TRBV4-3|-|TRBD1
CASSQDRDRVSYEQYF
TGCGCCAGCAGCCAAGATCGAGACAGGGTCTCCTACGAGCAGTACTTC
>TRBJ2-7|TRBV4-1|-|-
CASSRGDEQYF
TGCGCCAGCAGCCGGGGGGACGAGCAGTACTTC
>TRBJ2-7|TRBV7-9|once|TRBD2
CASSAAGGYPTYEQYF
TGTGCCAGCAGCGCAGCGGGAGGGTATCCTACCTACGAGCAGTACTTC
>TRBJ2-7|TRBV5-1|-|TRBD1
CASSATGEGSYEQYF
TGCGCCAGCAGCGCCACAGGGGAAGGCTCCTACGAGCAGTACTTC
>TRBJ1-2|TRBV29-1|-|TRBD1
CSADGQGAYGYTF
TGCAGCGCCGACGGACAGGGGGCCTATGGCTACACCTTC
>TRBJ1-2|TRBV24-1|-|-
CATSLRGNYGYTF
TGTGCCACCAGTCTTCGAGGAAACTATGGCTACACCTTC
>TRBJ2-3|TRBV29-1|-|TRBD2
CSVEGVIAGHNTDTQYF
TGCAGCGTTGAAGGGGTGATAGCGGGACATAATACAGATACGCAGTATTTT
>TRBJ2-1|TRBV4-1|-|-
CASSQHSYNEQFF
TGCGCCAGCAGCCAACACAGCTACAATGAGCAGTTCTTC
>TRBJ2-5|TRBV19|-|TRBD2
CASSTSGGETQYF
TGTGCCAGTAGTACTAGCGGGGGAGAGACCCAGTACTTC
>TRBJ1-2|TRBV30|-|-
CAWSVTNYGYTF
TGTGCCTGGAGTGTCACTAACTATGGCTACACCTTC
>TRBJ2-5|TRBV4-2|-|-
CASSRTGLGAQETQYF
TGTGCCAGCAGCCGAACAGGGTTGGGGGCCCAAGAGACCCAGTACTTC
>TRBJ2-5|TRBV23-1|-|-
CASSLTASGGLYQETQYF
TGCGCCAGCAGTCTCACAGCGTCCGGGGGTTTGTACCAAGAGACCCAGTACTTC
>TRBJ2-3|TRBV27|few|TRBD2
CASSFLVRGGQDTQYF
TGTGCCAGCAGTTTCTTAGTGCGGGGGGGGCAAGATACGCAGTATTTT
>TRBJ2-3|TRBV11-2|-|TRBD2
CASRGGLAGGIDTQYF
TGTGCCAGCAGGGGGGGACTAGCGGGAGGGATAGATACGCAGTATTTT
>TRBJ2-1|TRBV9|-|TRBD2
CASSAILAGGYNEQFF
TGTGCCAGCAGCGCCATACTAGCGGGAGGCTACAATGAGCAGTTCTTC
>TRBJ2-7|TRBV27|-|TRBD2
CASSLAGGFGEQYF
TGTGCCAGCAGTTTAGCGGGAGGGTTCGGCGAGCAGTACTTC
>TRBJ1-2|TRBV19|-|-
CASSSDYGYTF
TGTGCCAGTAGCTCAGATTATGGCTACACCTTC
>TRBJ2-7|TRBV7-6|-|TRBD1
CASSLGDSPYEQYF
TGTGCCAGCAGCTTAGGGGACAGTCCCTACGAGCAGTACTTC
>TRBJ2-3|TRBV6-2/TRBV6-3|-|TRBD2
CASSYPWTSGSSDTQYF
TGTGCCAGCAGTTACCCTTGGACTAGCGGGAGTTCAGATACGCAGTATTTT
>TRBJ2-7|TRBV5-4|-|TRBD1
CASSLRLTGVDEQYF
TGTGCCAGCAGTCTCCGGCTGACAGGGGTGGACGAGCAGTACTTC
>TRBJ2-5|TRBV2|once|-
CASTRQETQYF
TGTGCCAGCACGCGACAAGAGACCCAGTACTTC
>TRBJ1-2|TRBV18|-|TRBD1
CASSRVADRGHGYTF
TGTGCCAGCTCGAGAGTCGCGGACAGGGGGCATGGCTACACCTTC
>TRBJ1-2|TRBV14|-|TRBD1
CASSQDWATGINGYTF
TGTGCCAGCAGCCAAGATTGGGCGACAGGGATAAATGGCTACACCTTC
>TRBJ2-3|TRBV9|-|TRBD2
CASSVGARGGTDTQYF
TGTGCCAGCAGCGTAGGGGCGCGGGGGGGCACAGATACGCAGTATTTT